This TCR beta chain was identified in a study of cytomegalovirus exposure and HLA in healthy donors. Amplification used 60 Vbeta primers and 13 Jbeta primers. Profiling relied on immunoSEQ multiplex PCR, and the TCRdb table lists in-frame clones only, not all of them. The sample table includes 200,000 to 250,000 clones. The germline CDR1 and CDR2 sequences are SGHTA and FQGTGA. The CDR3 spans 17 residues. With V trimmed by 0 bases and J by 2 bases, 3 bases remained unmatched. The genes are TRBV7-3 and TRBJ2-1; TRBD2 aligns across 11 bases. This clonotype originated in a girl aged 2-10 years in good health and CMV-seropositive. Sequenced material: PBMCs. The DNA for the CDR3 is TGTGCCAGCAGCTTAACTGGGACTAGCGGAACCTACAATGAGCAGTTCTTC. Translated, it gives CASSLTGTSGTYNEQFF.